This T cell receptor beta chain was identified during a study of shared clonotypes between healthy human individuals. With regard to this clone: Its antigen is as yet unknown.

Sequenced by immunoSEQ multiplex PCR; TCRdb stores in-frame clones only, minus some. Among about 750,000 clones, about 91% were seen once, and the ten largest hold nearly 25%. The naive CD8 fraction comprised CD45RO-negative cells positively selected for CCR7 and excluded terminally differentiated effector memory CD45RA+ cells. General observations from the study: Generally, naive subsets came out with larger estimated richness than memory subsets.

The sample comprised naive CD8+ T cells sorted from blood. This receptor was obtained from a man aged 25-45 years in good health.

The CDR3 sequence is CASGFGLAGQETQYF. For the CDR3, the DNA is TGTGCTAGTGGTTTCGGACTAGCGGGCCAAGAGACCCAGTACTTC. The V call is TRBV12-5, the J call TRBJ2-5; 11 bases match TRBD2. V shed 3 bases and J 1 base; nucleotides not matched to a gene: 1. The CDR3 extends over 15 amino acids. Germline values: CDR1 LGHNT, CDR2 FRNRAP.